Below are 5 T cell receptor beta chains sequenced from a single sample in a study of neurological immune-mediated disorders. A single record per CDR3 protein comes from TCRdb applying MiXCR to the 5' RACE reads. The table shows roughly 20,000 distinct CDR3 sequences, with around 15% occurring only once. Sequenced input: CD8+ T cells from blood. The origin of the receptors is a woman between 18 and 29 years old with multiple sclerosis.

At least ten counts were recorded for this clonotype. V usage is TRBV27 and J usage is TRBJ1-1; TRBD1 agrees at 12 bases. The CDR3 sequence is 16 residues long. From germline, CDR1 is MNHEY and CDR2 SMNVEV (reference sequence). V shed 3 bases and J 4 bases; nucleotides not matched to a gene: 6. In nucleotides, the CDR3 is TGTGCCAGCAGTTTCCCCGGGACAGGGGGCCGCACTGAAGCTTTCTTT. Its translation: CASSFPGTGGRTEAFF.

This clonotype was picked up many times. The V call is TRBV5-1, the J call TRBJ1-1; no definite D call. Per germline, CDR1 SGHRS and CDR2 YFSETQ. Between the trimmed V and J ends, which lost 0 bases and 2 bases, there was a span of 5 bases. The CDR3 has 13 amino acids. The CDR3 DNA follows: TGCGCCAGCAGCTTGGGGAGTAACACTGAAGCTTTCTTT. Encoded protein: CASSLGSNTEAFF.

Sample share makes this clonotype medium-sized. The CDR3 protein is CAATGENTEAFF. Here the CDR3 DNA reads TGTGCCGCGACAGGGGAAAACACTGAAGCTTTCTTT. The J gene is TRBJ1-1, the V gene TRBV10-3; 8 positions agree with TRBD1. V dropped 11 bases and J dropped 2; count of bases not matched to a gene: 4. Germline CDR1 is ENHRY and CDR2 is SYGVKD. This CDR3 contains 12 residues.

This clonotype was counted many times. The rearrangement links TRBV7-9 to TRBJ1-1, with 9 bases fitting TRBD1. Looked up from germline, CDR1 is SEHNR and CDR2 is FQNEAQ (reference sequence). There are 16 residues in the CDR3. V dropped 1 base and J dropped 0; count of bases not matched to a gene: 3. The CDR3 DNA sequence: TGTGCCAGCAGCTTAGGCGGACAGGGGTTGAACACTGAAGCTTTCTTT. This translates into CASSLGGQGLNTEAFF.

This clonotype showed up many times. The chain recombines TRBV12-3 or TRBV12-4 with TRBJ1-6, with D perhaps TRBD1 (5 bases). Trimming left V 6 bases short and J 6 bases short, with 18 bases between. This CDR3 is 16 amino acids long. This chain's CDR3 is CASSRMGGVTNSPLHF. The CDR3 DNA sequence: TGTGCCAGCAGCCGCATGGGGGGAGTTACTAATTCACCCCTCCACTTT.